This T cell receptor beta chain was sequenced in a study of T cell responses to AZD1222 COVID-19 vaccine. Study observations and caveats: Variant regions that are unmutated are reportedly the target of nearly half of spike-specific TCRs. Researchers report vaccine-associated CD4 TCRs spanning spike, with dominance at 160-218 and 743-854. Recipients of two AZD1222 doses showed rising Spike-specific TCR breadth and depth. Most donors were white British, females outnumbered males, and clonal diversity was possibly underestimated.

The J segment lost 5 bases and the V segment lost 3 bases, leaving 9 bases of the junction unmatched. CDR1 is GTSNPN and CDR2 is SVGIG in the germline V gene (reference sequence). The CDR3 totals 14 residues. The protocol was immunoSEQ multiplex PCR, while the TCRdb copy is restricted to in-frame clones and leaves out a portion. The sample includes 100,000 to 150,000 clones, 87% of them seen just once. In the case of this clone: No antigen is known for it.

V and J are TRBV30 and TRBJ2-5, with 7 bases aligning to TRBD1. The source is an adult in good health. The sequencing used peripheral blood, collected on day 0 of AZD1222 vaccination. CDR3 in amino acids: CAWSLDRIAETQYF. In nucleotides, the CDR3 is TGTGCCTGGAGCTTGGACAGGATTGCGGAGACCCAGTACTTC.